These 27 T cell receptor beta chains share one sample of origin, sequenced in a study of T cell repertoires in cytomegalovirus infection (dated by TCRdb to between 2019 and 2020). Antigen specificity for these receptors is unknown. Sequenced on an Illumina HiSeq 1500. In TCRdb, the public reads were trimmed at Q25 with fastp and aligned with MiXCR, with productive beta chains retained. For every CDR3 protein sequence, its rows merge into one entry that carries the most common genes and DNA. The sample contains roughly 130,000 distinct CDR3 sequences, approximately 24% of them found a single time. The ten largest account for almost 35% of the sample. Sequenced input: PBMCs, sequenced either directly or after in vitro stimulation (not recorded which). These receptors came from a human donor in good health (CMV status not recorded). Some clones in this sample may be carry-over from other donors' samples.

Note on this clonotype: Given a much more abundant clone one base away, this may be a read error. The conserved closing phenylalanine or tryptophan is absent in this CDR3, likely reflecting a read error. V and J are TRBV28 and TRBJ1-3; no definite D call. CDR1 is MDHEN, CDR2 SYDVKM, per germline. CDR3 length: 11 residues. The germline V and J ends were trimmed by 3 bases and 8 bases, with 5 bases remaining between them. The DNA of the CDR3 is TGTGCCAGCAGTTTCGGTCACACCATATATCTT. This sequence encodes CASSFGHTIYL.

The rearrangement links TRBV29-1 to TRBJ2-6, with D uncertain. CDR3 length equals 13 residues. Per the germline V gene, CDR1 is SQVTM and CDR2 is ANQGSEA. Trimming took off 5 bases at V and 3 bases at J, with 8 bases between the two ends. CDR3 coding DNA: TGCAGCGTTATAATGGATGGGGCCAACGTCCTGACTTTC. The encoded protein is CSVIMDGANVLTF.

The chain's CDR3 is CASSIQQVNTEAFF. Here the CDR3 DNA reads TGTGCCAGTAGTATTCAACAGGTGAACACTGAAGCTTTCTTT. This chain joins TRBV19 and TRBJ1-1; the D gene is possibly TRBD1 (5 bases). Germline CDR1 LNHDA, CDR2 SQIVND (reference sequence). There are 14 residues in the CDR3. Between the trimmed V and J ends, which lost 3 bases and 0 bases, there was a span of 8 bases.

This clonotype was seen more than once but under ten times. This chain joins TRBV7-2 and TRBJ2-1; D may be TRBD2 (5 bases). This CDR3 comprises 13 residues. The V and J ends lost 6 bases and 5 bases respectively, with 11 bases between them. Germline V gene data show CDR1 as SGHTA and CDR2 as FQGNSA. CDR3 in amino acids: CASRNSLDNEQFF. CDR3 sequence (DNA): TGTGCCAGCAGGAACTCACTAGACAATGAGCAGTTCTTC. Looking up the rest from reference TRBV7-2 and TRBJ2-1 gives the full variable domain: GAGVSQSPSNKVTEKGKDVELRCDPISGHTALYWYRQSLGQGLEFLIYFQGNSAPDKSGLPSDRFSAERTGGSVSTLTIQRTQQEDSAVYLCASRNSLDNEQFFGPGTRLTVL.

This clonotype was picked up a small number of times. V usage is TRBV4-1 and J usage is TRBJ2-7; the D gene is possibly TRBD2 (5 bases). Per germline, CDR1 MGHRA and CDR2 YSYEKL. V lost 0 bases, J lost 2 bases, and 14 bases lay in between. CDR3 size: 16 residues. In DNA form, the CDR3 reads TGCGCCAGCAGCCAAGAAGCGGTAATAGTAACCTACGAGCAGTACTTC. Translating it yields CASSQEAVIVTYEQYF.

V is TRBV12-3 or TRBV12-4 and J is TRBJ1-1; the D is unclear. Trimming shortened V by 3 bases and J by 3 bases, and 5 bases separated the two germline ends. This CDR3 spans 12 amino acids. CDR3 sequence reads: CASSFPDTEAFF. CDR3 in DNA: TGTGCCAGCAGTTTTCCAGACACTGAAGCTTTCTTT.

This clonotype turned up a few times. The chain recombines TRBV7-4 with TRBJ2-2; 9 bases align to TRBD1. J gave up 3 bases and V 5 bases, and 7 bases lay outside the gene matches. CDR3 length equals 16 residues. Per the germline V gene, CDR1 is SGHVT and CDR2 is SQSDAQ. CDR3 coding DNA: TGTGCCAGCAGCGTAGACAGGGGGTTGGACACCGGGGAGCTGTTTTTT. It encodes CASSVDRGLDTGELFF. Drawing the rest from reference TRBV7-4 and TRBJ2-2, the complete variable domain is GAGVSQSPRYKVAKRGRDVALRCDSISGHVTLYWYRQTLGQGSEVLTYSQSDAQRDKSGRPSGRFSAERPERSVSTLKIQRTEQGDSAVYLCASSVDRGLDTGELFFGEGSRLTVL.

This clonotype was observed many times. The chain joins TRBV7-8 to TRBJ1-5; no definite D call. Trimming pared 2 bases from V and 7 bases from J, leaving 9 bases between. The V gene's germline CDR1 is SGHVS and CDR2 FQNEAQ. The CDR3 is 13 residues long. Here the CDR3 DNA reads TGTGCCAGCAGCTTAAAAGGTGGACAGCCCCAGCATTTT. Translation gives CASSLKGGQPQHF.

The CDR3 region is CASSLWGSGFNSPLHF. DNA for the CDR3: TGTGCCAGCAGTTTATGGGGGTCTGGATTTAATTCACCCCTCCACTTT. The chain recombines TRBV12-3 or TRBV12-4 with TRBJ1-6, with D perhaps TRBD1 (5 bases). The CDR3 is 16 residues long. Trimming stripped 2 bases from V and 6 bases from J, with 14 bases between.

The CDR3 DNA follows: TGCAGTGCTAGAGATAGGGAAAACATCTCTGAAGCTTTCTTT. This encodes CSARDRENISEAFF. V and J are TRBV20-1 and TRBJ1-1; D gene uncertain. Deletions cut 0 bases from V and 6 bases from J, with 14 bases between. The germline gives CDR1 DFQATT, CDR2 SNEGSKA (reference sequence). This CDR3 contains 14 residues.

In its sample, this clonotype was seen many times. The chain uses TRBV11-1 and TRBJ1-1; D gene uncertain. This CDR3 is 13 amino acids long. Trimming cost V 5 bases and J 6 bases, with 13 bases left between them. Germline loops: CDR1 SGHAT, CDR2 FQDESV (reference sequence). For the CDR3, the DNA is TGTGCCAGCAGCGTTTTGAGTTGGTCTGAAGCTTTCTTT. This sequence encodes CASSVLSWSEAFF.

The V call is TRBV20-1, the J call TRBJ2-1; 12 nucleotides align to TRBD2. This CDR3 is 15 amino acids long. CDR1 is DFQATT, CDR2 SNEGSKA, per germline (reference sequence). V trimming: 6 bases; J trimming: 0 bases; junction bases outside the gene matches: 3. The CDR3 spells CSARTSGTSYNEQFF. CDR3 nucleotide sequence: TGCAGTGCGAGGACTAGCGGGACCTCCTACAATGAGCAGTTCTTC.

This chain uses TRBV5-4 with TRBJ2-5, with D unclear. Trimming shortened V by 0 bases and J by 1 base, and 10 bases separated the two germline ends. The CDR3 is made up of 15 amino acids. The V gene's germline CDR1 is SGHNT and CDR2 YYREEE (reference sequence). The CDR3 loop is CASSLASGIQETQYF. The CDR3, as DNA: TGTGCCAGCAGCTTGGCGTCCGGAATCCAAGAGACCCAGTACTTC.

The genes are TRBV19 and TRBJ2-3; 7 bases fit TRBD2. The V gene's germline CDR1 is LNHDA and CDR2 SQIVND (reference sequence). The CDR3 has 16 residues. Germline trimming cut 2 bases from V and 0 bases from J; bases unmatched to any gene: 5. The CDR3 is CASSISGGGSTDTQYF. In DNA form, the CDR3 reads TGTGCCAGTAGTATATCGGGGGGAGGGAGCACAGATACGCAGTATTTT.

The chain recombines TRBV7-2 with TRBJ2-1, with D uncertain. The CDR3 has 12 amino acids. Germline-derived CDR1 and CDR2 are SGHTA and FQGNSA. The V end lost 2 bases, the J end lost 11 bases, and 10 bases lay between the germline ends. The CDR3 protein is CASSLTRGKQFF. The DNA of the CDR3 is TGTGCCAGCAGCTTAACCAGAGGCAAGCAGTTCTTC.

V usage is TRBV7-2 and J usage is TRBJ1-1; possible D gene TRBD1, 6 bases. With 4 bases removed from V and 1 base from J, the gap between germline ends came to 10 bases. Per germline, CDR1 SGHTA and CDR2 FQGNSA. There are 14 residues in the CDR3. The DNA for the CDR3 is TGTGCCAGCAGCTGGTACAGGGAGAACACTGAAGCTTTCTTT. Residues: CASSWYRENTEAFF.

The chain has TRBV20-1 and TRBJ2-3, with D perhaps assigned TRBD1 or TRBD2 (5 bases each). V dropped 6 bases and J dropped 4 bases, with 17 bases sitting between them. The CDR3 contains 14 residues. Germline V gene data show CDR1 as DFQATT and CDR2 as SNEGSKA (reference sequence). The CDR3 protein is CSAQGPGTPDTQYF. Here the CDR3 DNA reads TGCAGTGCCCAGGGACCGGGGACCCCAGATACGCAGTATTTT.

This clonotype came up many times. This chain connects TRBV7-2 to TRBJ2-3; D possibly corresponds to TRBD1 (5 bases). Germline V gives CDR1 SGHTA, CDR2 FQGNSA. The CDR3 sequence is 15 residues long. Trimming shortened V by 6 bases and J by 4 bases, and 17 bases separated the two germline ends. CDR3 region: CASRGDVGPADTQYF. The CDR3 region has the DNA TGTGCCAGCAGAGGAGATGTGGGGCCAGCAGATACGCAGTATTTT.

This clonotype was counted once. Germline and junction disagree at one end, which may indicate a read error. V usage is TRBV19 and J usage is TRBJ1-2; TRBD1 might be the D (6 bases). Germline-derived CDR1 and CDR2 are LNHDA and SQIVND (reference sequence). The CDR3 consists of 15 residues. CDR3: CASSTLRGAVRGYTF. The DNA for the CDR3 is TGTGCCAGTAGTACCCTACGGGGGGCTGTGAGAGGCTACACCTTT.

The V call is TRBV25-1, the J call TRBJ1-2; D remains ambiguous. CDR1 and CDR2 from the germline V gene are MGHDK and SYGVNS. This CDR3 region has 14 residues. V was pared by 6 bases and J by 0 bases, with 11 bases between. In DNA form, the CDR3 reads TGTGCCAGCAGCCCTCGTCCTCCTAACTATGGCTACACCTTC. This gives the protein CASSPRPPNYGYTF.

This clonotype appeared a few times. This chain uses TRBV7-2 with TRBJ2-3; D not resolved. Trimming cost V 1 base and J 4 bases, with 6 bases left between them. Germline CDR1 and CDR2: SGHTA and FQGNSA. The CDR3 is 13 residues long. CDR3 protein: CASSLVGSDTQYF. CDR3 nucleotides: TGTGCCAGCAGCTTAGTGGGATCAGATACGCAGTATTTT.

This clonotype appeared a few times. The chain links TRBV6-2 or TRBV6-3 to TRBJ2-1, with 9 bases matching TRBD2. CDR1 is MNHEY, CDR2 SVGEGT, per germline. Trimming at V came to 0 bases and at J to 7 bases, leaving 7 bases not matched to a gene. This CDR3 contains 16 residues. The DNA of the CDR3 is TGTGCCAGCAGTTACTCGTTTAGCGGGAGTGGAAATGAGCAGTTCTTC. This encodes CASSYSFSGSGNEQFF.

V and J are TRBV12-5 and TRBJ2-1; 8 nucleotides line up with TRBD2. The length of the CDR3 is 19 residues. CDR1 LGHNT and CDR2 FRNRAP come from the germline V gene. The ends lost 5 bases at V and 1 base at J; junction bases unmatched: 16. CDR3 residues: CASGGPATSVPESYNEQFF. Here the CDR3 DNA reads TGTGCTAGTGGTGGACCCGCGACTAGCGTGCCTGAGTCCTACAATGAGCAGTTCTTC.

The chain carries TRBV7-6 and TRBJ2-5, with TRBD2 matching over 10 bases. The CDR3 runs 16 residues. From germline, CDR1 is SGHVS and CDR2 FNYEAQ. Trimming removed 4 bases from V and 7 bases from J; junction bases left unmatched: 12. CDR3 loop: CASSSPLAGDSGTQYF. DNA of the CDR3: TGTGCCAGCAGCTCCCCCCTAGCGGGAGACAGTGGGACCCAGTACTTC.

The V gene is TRBV5-1, the J gene TRBJ2-1; 8 bases line up with TRBD2. The CDR3 consists of 14 residues. The germline CDR1 and CDR2 sequences are SGHRS and YFSETQ. Trimming took 4 bases from V and 4 from J; bases not matched to a gene: 4. The CDR3 sequence is CASSAVAGYNEQFF. CDR3 bases: TGCGCCAGCAGCGCGGTAGCGGGATACAATGAGCAGTTCTTC.

This clonotype was counted only a few times. The chain is built from TRBV15 and TRBJ2-1; TRBD2 matches at 14 bases. This CDR3 contains 16 residues. The V gene's germline CDR1 is LNHNV and CDR2 YYDKDF (reference sequence). Trimming at V came to 5 bases and at J to 9 bases, leaving 9 bases not matched to a gene. The CDR3 protein is CATSWGLAGADSEQFF. CDR3 bases: TGTGCCACCAGCTGGGGACTAGCGGGAGCGGATAGTGAGCAGTTCTTC. The full variable domain, with the rest looked up from reference TRBV15 and TRBJ2-1, is DAMVIQNPRYQVTQFGKPVTLSCSQTLNHNVMYWYQQKSSQAPKLLFHYYDKDFNNEADTPDNFQSRRPNTSFCFLDIRSPGLGDTAMYLCATSWGLAGADSEQFFGPGTRLTVL.

This chain uses TRBV6-5 with TRBJ1-1; no firm D call. V was cut by 6 bases and J by 8 bases, with 22 bases left in between. CDR1 is MNHEY, CDR2 SVGAGI, per germline. The CDR3 is 15 amino acids. The DNA for the CDR3 is TGTGCCAGCAGCCCTCCGGGCAGGAGTTATCCCGAAGCTTTCTTT. Its protein product is CASSPPGRSYPEAFF.